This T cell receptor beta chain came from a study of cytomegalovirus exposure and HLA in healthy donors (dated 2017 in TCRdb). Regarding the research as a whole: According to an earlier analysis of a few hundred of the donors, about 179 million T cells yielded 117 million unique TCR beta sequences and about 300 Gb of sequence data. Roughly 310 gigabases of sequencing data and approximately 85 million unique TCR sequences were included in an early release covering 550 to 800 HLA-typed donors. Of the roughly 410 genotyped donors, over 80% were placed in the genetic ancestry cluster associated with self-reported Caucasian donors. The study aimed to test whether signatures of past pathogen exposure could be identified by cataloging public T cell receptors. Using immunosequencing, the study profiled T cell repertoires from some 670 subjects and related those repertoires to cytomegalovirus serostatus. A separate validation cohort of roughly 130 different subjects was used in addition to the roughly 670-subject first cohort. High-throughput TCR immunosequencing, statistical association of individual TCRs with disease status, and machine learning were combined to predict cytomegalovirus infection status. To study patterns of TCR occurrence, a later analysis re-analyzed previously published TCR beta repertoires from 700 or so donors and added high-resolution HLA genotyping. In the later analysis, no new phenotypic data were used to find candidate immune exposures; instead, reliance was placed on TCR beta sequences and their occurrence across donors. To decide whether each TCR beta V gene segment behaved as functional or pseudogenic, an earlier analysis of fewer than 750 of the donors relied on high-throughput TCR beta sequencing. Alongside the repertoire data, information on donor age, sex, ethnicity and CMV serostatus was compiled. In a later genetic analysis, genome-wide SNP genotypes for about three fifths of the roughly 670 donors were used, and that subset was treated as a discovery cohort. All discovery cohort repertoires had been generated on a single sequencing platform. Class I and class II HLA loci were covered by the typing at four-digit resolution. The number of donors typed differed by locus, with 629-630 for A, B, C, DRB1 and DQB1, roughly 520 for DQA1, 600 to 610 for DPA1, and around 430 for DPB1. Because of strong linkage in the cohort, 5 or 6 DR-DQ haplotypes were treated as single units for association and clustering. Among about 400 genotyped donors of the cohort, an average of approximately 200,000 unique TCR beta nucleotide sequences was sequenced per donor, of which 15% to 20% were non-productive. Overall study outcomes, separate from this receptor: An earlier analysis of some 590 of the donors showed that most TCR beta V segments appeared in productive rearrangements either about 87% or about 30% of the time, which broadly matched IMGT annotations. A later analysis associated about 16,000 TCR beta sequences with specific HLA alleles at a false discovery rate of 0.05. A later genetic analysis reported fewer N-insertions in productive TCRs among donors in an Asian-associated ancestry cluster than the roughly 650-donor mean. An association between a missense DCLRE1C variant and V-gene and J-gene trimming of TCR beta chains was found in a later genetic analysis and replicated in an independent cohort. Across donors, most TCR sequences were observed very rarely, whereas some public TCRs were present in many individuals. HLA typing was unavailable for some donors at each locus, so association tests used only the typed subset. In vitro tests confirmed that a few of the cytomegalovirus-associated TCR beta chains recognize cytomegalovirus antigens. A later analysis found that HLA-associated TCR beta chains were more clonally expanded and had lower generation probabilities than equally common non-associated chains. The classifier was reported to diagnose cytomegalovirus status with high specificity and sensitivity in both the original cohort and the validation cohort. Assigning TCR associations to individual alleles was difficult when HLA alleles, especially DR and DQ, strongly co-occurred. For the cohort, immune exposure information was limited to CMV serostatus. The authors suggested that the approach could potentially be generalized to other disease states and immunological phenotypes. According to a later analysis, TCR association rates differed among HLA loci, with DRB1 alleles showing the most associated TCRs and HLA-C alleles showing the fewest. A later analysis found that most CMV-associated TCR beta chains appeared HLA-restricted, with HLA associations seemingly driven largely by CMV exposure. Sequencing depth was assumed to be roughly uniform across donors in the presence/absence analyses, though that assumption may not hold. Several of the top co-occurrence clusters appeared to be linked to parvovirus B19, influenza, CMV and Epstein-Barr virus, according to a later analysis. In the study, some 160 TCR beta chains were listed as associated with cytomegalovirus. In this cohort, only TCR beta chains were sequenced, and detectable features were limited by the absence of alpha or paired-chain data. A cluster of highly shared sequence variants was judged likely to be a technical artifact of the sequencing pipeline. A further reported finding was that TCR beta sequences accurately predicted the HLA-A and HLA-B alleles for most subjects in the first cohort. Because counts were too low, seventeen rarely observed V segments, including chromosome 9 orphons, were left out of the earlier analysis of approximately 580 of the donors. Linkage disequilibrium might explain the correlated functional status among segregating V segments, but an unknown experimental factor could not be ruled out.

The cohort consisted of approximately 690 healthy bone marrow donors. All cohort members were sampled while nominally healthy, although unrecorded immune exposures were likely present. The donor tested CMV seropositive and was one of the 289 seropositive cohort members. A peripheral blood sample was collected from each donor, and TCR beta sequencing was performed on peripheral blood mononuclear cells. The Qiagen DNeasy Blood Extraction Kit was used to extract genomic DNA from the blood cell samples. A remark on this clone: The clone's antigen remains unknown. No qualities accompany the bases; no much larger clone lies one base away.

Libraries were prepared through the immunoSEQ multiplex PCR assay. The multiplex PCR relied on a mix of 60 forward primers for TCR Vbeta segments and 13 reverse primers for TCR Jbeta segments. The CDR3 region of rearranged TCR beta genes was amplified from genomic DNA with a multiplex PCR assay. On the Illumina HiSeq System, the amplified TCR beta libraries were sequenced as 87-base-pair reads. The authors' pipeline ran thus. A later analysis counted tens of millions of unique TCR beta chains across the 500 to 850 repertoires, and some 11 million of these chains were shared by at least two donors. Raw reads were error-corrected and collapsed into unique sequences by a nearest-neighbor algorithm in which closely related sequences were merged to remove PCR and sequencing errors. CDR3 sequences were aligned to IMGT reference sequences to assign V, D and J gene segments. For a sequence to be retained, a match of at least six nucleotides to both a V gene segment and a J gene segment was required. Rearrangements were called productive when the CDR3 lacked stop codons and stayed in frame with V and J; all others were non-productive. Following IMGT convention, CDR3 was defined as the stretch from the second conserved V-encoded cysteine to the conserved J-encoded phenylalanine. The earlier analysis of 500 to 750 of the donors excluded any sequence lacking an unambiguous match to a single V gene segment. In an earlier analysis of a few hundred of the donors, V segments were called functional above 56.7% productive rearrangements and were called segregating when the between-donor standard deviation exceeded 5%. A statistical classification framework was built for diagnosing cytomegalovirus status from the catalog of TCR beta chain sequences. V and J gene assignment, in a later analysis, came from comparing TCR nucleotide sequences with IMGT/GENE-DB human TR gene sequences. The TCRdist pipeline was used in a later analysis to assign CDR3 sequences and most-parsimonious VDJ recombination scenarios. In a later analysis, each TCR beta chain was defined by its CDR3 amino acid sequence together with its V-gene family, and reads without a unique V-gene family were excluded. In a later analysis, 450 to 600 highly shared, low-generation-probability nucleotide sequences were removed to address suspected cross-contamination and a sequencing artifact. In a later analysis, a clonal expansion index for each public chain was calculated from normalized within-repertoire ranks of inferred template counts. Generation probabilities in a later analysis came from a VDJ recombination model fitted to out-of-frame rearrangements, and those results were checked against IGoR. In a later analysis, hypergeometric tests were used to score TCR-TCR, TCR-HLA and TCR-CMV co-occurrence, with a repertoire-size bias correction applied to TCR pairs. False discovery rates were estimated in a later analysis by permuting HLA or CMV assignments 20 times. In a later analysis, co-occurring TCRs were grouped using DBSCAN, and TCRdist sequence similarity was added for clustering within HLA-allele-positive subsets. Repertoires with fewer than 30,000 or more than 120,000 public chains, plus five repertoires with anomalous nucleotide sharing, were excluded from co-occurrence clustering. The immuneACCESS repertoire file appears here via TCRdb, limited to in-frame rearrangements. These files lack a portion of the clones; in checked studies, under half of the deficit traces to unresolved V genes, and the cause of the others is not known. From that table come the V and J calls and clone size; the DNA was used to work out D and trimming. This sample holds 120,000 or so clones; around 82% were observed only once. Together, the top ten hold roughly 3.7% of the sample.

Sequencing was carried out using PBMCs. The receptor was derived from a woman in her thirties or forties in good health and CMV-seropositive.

The DNA sequence reads TGTGCCAGCAGACCACGGACTAGCTGGGACACCGGGGAGCTGTTTTTT. It specifies CASRPRTSWDTGELFF. The rearrangement joined TRBV7-8 to TRBJ2-2, with 8 central nucleotides matching TRBD2. CDR1 and CDR2 were assigned from the germline V gene as SGHVS and FQNEAQ. From V the trimming removes 6 bases and from J it removes 3 bases, while the gene matches leave 9 bases of the junction unaccounted for. The CDR3, from cysteine to phenylalanine, totals 16 residues. The DNA shown is the 48-base CDR3, in frame from base 1.